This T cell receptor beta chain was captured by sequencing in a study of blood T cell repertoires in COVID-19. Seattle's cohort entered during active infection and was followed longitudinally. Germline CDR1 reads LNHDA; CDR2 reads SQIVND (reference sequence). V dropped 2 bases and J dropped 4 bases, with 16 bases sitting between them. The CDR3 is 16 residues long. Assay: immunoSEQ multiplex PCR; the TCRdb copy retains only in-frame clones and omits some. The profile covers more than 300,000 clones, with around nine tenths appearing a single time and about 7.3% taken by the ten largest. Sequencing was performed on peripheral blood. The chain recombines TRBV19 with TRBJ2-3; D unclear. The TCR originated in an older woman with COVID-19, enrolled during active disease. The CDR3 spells CASSIKSGGPADTQYF. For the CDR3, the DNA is TGTGCCAGTAGTATAAAGTCTGGCGGTCCGGCAGATACGCAGTATTTT.